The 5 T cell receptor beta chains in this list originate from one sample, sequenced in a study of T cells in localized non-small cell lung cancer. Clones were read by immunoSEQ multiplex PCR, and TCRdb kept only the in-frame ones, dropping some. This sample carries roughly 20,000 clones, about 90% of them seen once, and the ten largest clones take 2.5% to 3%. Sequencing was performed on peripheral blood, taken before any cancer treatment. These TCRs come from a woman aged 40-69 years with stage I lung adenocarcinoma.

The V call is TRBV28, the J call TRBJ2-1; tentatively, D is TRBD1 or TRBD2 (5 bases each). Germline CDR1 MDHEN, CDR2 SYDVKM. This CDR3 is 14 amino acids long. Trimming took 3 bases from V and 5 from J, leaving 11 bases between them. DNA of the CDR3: TGTGCCAGCAGTTTGCTTTTGGGGGACAATGAGCAGTTCTTC. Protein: CASSLLLGDNEQFF.

CDR3: CASSLSSGGGETQYF. CDR3 sequence (DNA): TGTGCCAGCAGCTTGTCTAGCGGGGGCGGGGAGACCCAGTACTTC. The V gene is TRBV5-8, the J gene TRBJ2-5; 10 nucleotides match TRBD2. The germline V gene encodes CDR1 SGHTS and CDR2 YDEGEE. The CDR3 has 15 amino acids. J was trimmed by 5 bases and V by 1 base; bases with no gene match: 5.

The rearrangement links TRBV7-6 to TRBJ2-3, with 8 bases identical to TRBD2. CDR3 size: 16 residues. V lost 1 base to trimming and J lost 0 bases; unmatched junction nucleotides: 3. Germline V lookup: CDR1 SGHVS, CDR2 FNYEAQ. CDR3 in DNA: TGTGCCAGCAGCTTAGAGGCGGGGGGTAGCACAGATACGCAGTATTTT. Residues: CASSLEAGGSTDTQYF.

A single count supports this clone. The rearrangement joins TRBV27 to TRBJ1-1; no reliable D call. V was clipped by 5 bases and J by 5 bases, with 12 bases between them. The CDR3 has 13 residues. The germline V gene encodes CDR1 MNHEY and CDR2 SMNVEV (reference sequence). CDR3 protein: CASSKGGGTEAFF. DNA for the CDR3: TGTGCCAGCAGTAAGGGCGGAGGGACTGAAGCTTTCTTT.

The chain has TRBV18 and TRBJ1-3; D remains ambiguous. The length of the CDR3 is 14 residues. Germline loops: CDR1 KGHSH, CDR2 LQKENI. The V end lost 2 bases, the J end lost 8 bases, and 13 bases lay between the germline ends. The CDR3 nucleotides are TGTGCCAGCTCACCAAGGAACGGCGGGGACACCATATATTTT. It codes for CASSPRNGGDTIYF.